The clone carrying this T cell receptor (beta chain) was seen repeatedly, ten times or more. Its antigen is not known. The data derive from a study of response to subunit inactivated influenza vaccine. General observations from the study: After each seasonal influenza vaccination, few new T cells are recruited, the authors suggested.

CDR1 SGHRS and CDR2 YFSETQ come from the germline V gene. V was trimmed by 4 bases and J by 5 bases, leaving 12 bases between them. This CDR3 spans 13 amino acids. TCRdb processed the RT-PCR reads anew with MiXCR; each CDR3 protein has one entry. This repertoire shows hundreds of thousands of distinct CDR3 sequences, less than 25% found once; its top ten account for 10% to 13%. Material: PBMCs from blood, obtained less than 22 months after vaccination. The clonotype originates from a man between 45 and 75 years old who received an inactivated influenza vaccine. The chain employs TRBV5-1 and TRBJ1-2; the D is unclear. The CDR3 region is CASSNRPEYGYTF. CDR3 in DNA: TGCGCCAGCAGCAACCGCCCGGAATATGGCTACACCTTC.